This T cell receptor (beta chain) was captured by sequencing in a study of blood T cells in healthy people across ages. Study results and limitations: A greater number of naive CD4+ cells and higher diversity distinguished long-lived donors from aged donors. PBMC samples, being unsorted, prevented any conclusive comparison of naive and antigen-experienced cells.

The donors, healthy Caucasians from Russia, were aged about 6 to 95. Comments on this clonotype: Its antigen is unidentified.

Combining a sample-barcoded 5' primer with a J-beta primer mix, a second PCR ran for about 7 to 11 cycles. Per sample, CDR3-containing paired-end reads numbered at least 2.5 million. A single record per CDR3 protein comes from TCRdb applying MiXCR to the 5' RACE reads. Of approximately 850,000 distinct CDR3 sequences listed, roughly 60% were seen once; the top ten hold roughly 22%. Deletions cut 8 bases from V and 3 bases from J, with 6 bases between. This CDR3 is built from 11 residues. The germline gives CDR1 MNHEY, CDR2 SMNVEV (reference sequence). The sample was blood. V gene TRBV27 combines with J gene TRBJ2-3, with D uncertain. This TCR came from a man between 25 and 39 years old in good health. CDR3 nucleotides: TGTGCCAGCGGCAATACAGATACGCAGTATTTT. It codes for CASGNTDTQYF.